This TCR beta chain is from a study of blood T cells in healthy people across ages. Every donor contributed around 10 milliliters of peripheral blood by blood draw. Each sample yielded at least 6 micrograms of PBMC total RNA. The second PCR ran about 6 to 12 cycles with a sample-barcoded 5' primer and J-beta primers. One entry per CDR3 protein results from TCRdb running MiXCR on the 5' RACE reads. The sample comprises about 1 million distinct CDR3 sequences, 45% of which are singletons, and 15% to 20% rests with the top ten. V lost 5 bases and J 0 bases, leaving 7 bases between the germline ends. The CDR3 is made up of 13 amino acids. Regarding the study as a whole: Leaving the PBMCs unsorted stopped any conclusive comparison of naive versus antigen-experienced cells.

With respect to this clonotype: Its target is not known.

The TCR was taken from a woman aged 60-75 years in good health. V and J are TRBV12-3 or TRBV12-4 and TRBJ1-2; D call uncertain. Sequenced input: blood. The CDR3 sequence is CASSERTNYGYTF. CDR3 nucleotides: TGTGCCAGCAGTGAGAGGACTAACTATGGCTACACCTTC.